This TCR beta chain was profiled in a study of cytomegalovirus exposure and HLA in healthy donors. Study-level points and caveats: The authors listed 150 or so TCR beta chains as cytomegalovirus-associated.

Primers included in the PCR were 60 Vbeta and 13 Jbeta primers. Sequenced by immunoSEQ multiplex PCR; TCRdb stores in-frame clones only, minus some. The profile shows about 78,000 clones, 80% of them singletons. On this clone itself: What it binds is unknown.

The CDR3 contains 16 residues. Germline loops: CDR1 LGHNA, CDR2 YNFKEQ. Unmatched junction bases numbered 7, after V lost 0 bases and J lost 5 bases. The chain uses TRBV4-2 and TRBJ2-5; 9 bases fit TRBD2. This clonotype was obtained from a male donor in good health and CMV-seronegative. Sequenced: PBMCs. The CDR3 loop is CASSQDPLAGYETQYF. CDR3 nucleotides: TGTGCCAGCAGCCAAGACCCCCTAGCGGGGTACGAGACCCAGTACTTC.